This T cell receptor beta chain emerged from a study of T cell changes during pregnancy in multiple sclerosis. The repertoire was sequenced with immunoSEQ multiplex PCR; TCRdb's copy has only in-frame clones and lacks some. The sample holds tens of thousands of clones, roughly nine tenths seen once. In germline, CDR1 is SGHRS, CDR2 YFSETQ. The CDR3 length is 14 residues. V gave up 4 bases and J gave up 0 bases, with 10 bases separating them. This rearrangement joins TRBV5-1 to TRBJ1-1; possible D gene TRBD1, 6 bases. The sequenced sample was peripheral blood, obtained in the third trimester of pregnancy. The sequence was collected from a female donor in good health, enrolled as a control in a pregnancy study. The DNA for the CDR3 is TGCGCCAGCAGCCATGGACAGATGAACACTGAAGCTTTCTTT. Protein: CASSHGQMNTEAFF.